Listed here are 10 T cell receptor beta chains from one sample, sequenced in a study of identical twins. TCRdb re-derived calls from the 5' RACE reads in MiXCR, one entry per CDR3 protein. In the table there are 500,000 or so distinct CDR3 sequences, 14% of which are singletons. These records were also assigned to another study, of yellow fever vaccine responses in identical twins.

The sequenced material came from CD4+ T cells sorted from blood. The origin of the receptors is a woman younger than 30 in good health.

The table lists this clonotype with many counts. The V and J genes are TRBV12-3 or TRBV12-4 and TRBJ2-7, with D unresolved. With 4 bases removed from V and 4 bases from J, the gap between germline ends came to 11 bases. This CDR3 has 13 residues. This CDR3 reads CASSSRTQYEQYF. The CDR3 DNA reads TGTGCCAGCAGTTCCCGGACGCAGTACGAGCAGTACTTC.

The genes are TRBV5-1 and TRBJ2-7; TRBD1 aligns across 10 bases. The CDR3 has 14 residues. After removal of 1 base from V and 4 bases from J, the junction contained 2 bases not matched to a gene. CDR1 and CDR2 (germline): SGHRS, YFSETQ. The CDR3 bases are TGCGCCAGCAGCTTGTTGGACAGGGGGTACGAGCAGTACTTC. Translation: CASSLLDRGYEQYF.

In this sample, this clonotype turned up a few times. The CDR3 region is CASSEGGKANVLTF. The CDR3 DNA sequence: TGTGCCAGCAGTGAGGGGGGCAAGGCTAACGTCCTGACTTTC. This rearrangement joins TRBV6-1 to TRBJ2-6; either TRBD1 or TRBD2 may fit D (6 bases each). This CDR3 is 14 amino acids long. The V and J ends lost 3 bases and 10 bases respectively, with 13 bases between them. Germline V gene data show CDR1 as MNHNS and CDR2 as SASEGT.

V gene TRBV25-1 combines with J gene TRBJ2-7, with 7 bases aligning to TRBD2. V lost 3 bases, J lost 2 bases, and 4 bases stayed unmatched. Germline V gene lookup returns CDR1 MGHDK and CDR2 SYGVNS. The CDR3 sequence is 14 residues long. The CDR3 reads CASSEGGIPYEQYF. CDR3 bases: TGTGCCAGCAGTGAGGGGGGGATCCCCTACGAGCAGTACTTC.

The chain links TRBV7-9 to TRBJ1-6; unclear D gene. The CDR3 totals 15 residues. Germline CDR1 reads SEHNR; CDR2 reads FQNEAQ (reference sequence). With 4 bases removed from V and 0 bases from J, the gap between germline ends came to 7 bases. The CDR3 DNA follows: TGTGCCAGCAGCTCGCAGAGCTCCTATAATTCACCCCTCCACTTT. It yields the protein CASSSQSSYNSPLHF.

The chain carries TRBV7-2 and TRBJ2-7, with a weak D call TRBD2 (7 bases). Trimming removed 5 bases at V and 4 bases at J, with 18 bases between. The CDR3 has 15 amino acids. Germline V gives CDR1 SGHTA, CDR2 FQGNSA. The CDR3 reads CASSPTRGARYEQYF. The CDR3 DNA is TGTGCCAGCAGCCCGACCCGGGGGGCTAGGTACGAGCAGTACTTC.

The DNA for the CDR3 is TGCGCCAGCAGCTTGGCAACATCCACAGGGAGTGAAAAACTGTTTTTT. Translated: CASSLATSTGSEKLFF. The V call is TRBV5-1, the J call TRBJ1-4; D may be TRBD1 (6 bases). Trimming stripped 0 bases from V and 7 bases from J, with 16 bases between. The CDR3 is made up of 16 amino acids. Germline lookup yields CDR1 SGHRS and CDR2 YFSETQ.

This clonotype turned up a few times. The rearrangement uses TRBV4-3 and TRBJ1-1; no clear D. CDR3 length equals 13 residues. The ends were cut back, 0 bases at V and 5 bases at J, with 7 bases in the middle. The germline V gene encodes CDR1 LGHNA and CDR2 YSLEER. The CDR3 DNA reads as TGCGCCAGCAGCCAAGAAATCGGAACTGAAGCTTTCTTT. Encoded protein: CASSQEIGTEAFF.

The table lists this clonotype with many counts. The rearrangement uses TRBV5-1 and TRBJ2-1; 9 nucleotides match TRBD2. Germline V CDR1 and CDR2: SGHRS, YFSETQ. With V trimmed by 1 base and J by 9 bases, 11 bases remained unmatched. The CDR3 runs to 16 residues. DNA for the CDR3: TGCGCCAGCAGCTTGCAGGGCGGTAGCGGGAGTAGTGAGCAGTTCTTC. Translation: CASSLQGGSGSSEQFF.

This clonotype was seen only a few times. This chain connects TRBV20-1 to TRBJ1-5, with 8 nucleotides matching TRBD1. The CDR3 runs 14 residues. Germline V lookup: CDR1 DFQATT, CDR2 SNEGSKA (reference sequence). Trimming cost V 6 bases and J 3 bases; bases outside gene matches: 7. The CDR3 DNA is TGCAGTGCAATACAGGGGGTGTTCAATCAGCCCCAGCATTTT. Its protein product is CSAIQGVFNQPQHF.